These 21 T cell receptor beta chains originate from one sample sequenced in a study of blood T cell repertoires in COVID-19 (dated by TCRdb to the early 2020s). The method was the immunoSEQ multiplex PCR assay. TCRdb mirrors the immuneACCESS table, restricted to in-frame sequences. Some clones are absent from its copies; in checked studies, under half trace to an unresolved V gene, and the reason for the others is unknown. The sample records under 350,000 clones, around 90% of which are singletons. The ten top clones hold 1.7% of the sample. The sequencing sample was made of PBMCs or T cells enriched from blood (not recorded which). These receptors all come from a middle-aged woman who had recovered from COVID-19.

This clone came up many times. The chain is built from TRBV6-1 and TRBJ1-2; D is undetermined. This CDR3 has 13 amino acids. V lost 2 bases, J lost 4 bases, and 8 bases lay in between. Germline lookup yields CDR1 MNHNS and CDR2 SASEGT. CDR3 nucleotide sequence: TGTGCCAGCAGTGAATCAACTGGCTATGGCTACACCTTC. Its translation: CASSESTGYGYTF.

This chain uses TRBV3-1 (or the pseudogene TRBV3-2) with TRBJ1-1; 9 positions agree with TRBD1. Germline V gene lookup returns CDR1 LGHDT and CDR2 YNNKEL (reference sequence). After removal of 7 bases from V and 5 bases from J, the junction contained 11 bases not matched to a gene. This CDR3 spans 15 amino acids. The CDR3 loop is CASTHPGTGRTEAFF. The CDR3 DNA follows: TGTGCCAGCACCCACCCCGGGACAGGGAGGACTGAAGCTTTCTTT.

This clone was found a few times. The V gene is TRBV3-1 (or the pseudogene TRBV3-2), the J gene TRBJ2-2, with D perhaps TRBD2 (6 bases). The CDR3 extends over 15 amino acids. V gave up 4 bases and J gave up 2 bases, with 11 bases separating them. In germline, CDR1 is LGHDT, CDR2 YNNKEL (reference sequence). Here the CDR3 DNA reads TGTGCCAGCAGCCGAGGGGACTTTAACACCGGGGAGCTGTTTTTT. It is translated as CASSRGDFNTGELFF.

The chain recombines TRBV30 with TRBJ2-3, with a weak D call TRBD1 (5 bases). The CDR3 is 13 amino acids. CDR1 and CDR2 (germline): GTSNPN, SVGIG (reference sequence). V lost 0 bases and J lost 5, with 9 bases in between. The CDR3 is CAWSVLRGDTQYF. DNA for the CDR3: TGTGCCTGGAGTGTATTAAGGGGAGATACGCAGTATTTT. Full variable domain (missing parts from reference TRBV30 and TRBJ2-3): SQTIHQWPATLVQPVGSPLSLECTVEGTSNPNLYWYRQAAGRGLQLLFYSVGIGQISSEVPQNLSASRPQDRQFILSSKKLLLSDSGFYLCAWSVLRGDTQYFGPGTRLTVL.

In regard to this clone: Other DNA sequences of this sample code for an identical CDR3. The rearrangement joins TRBV2 to TRBJ1-5; 7 nucleotides line up with TRBD1. V shed 1 base and J 6 bases; nucleotides not matched to a gene: 3. CDR1 and CDR2 from the germline V gene are SNHLY and FYNNEI. The CDR3 sequence is 14 residues long. CDR3 region: CASSEGQGGQPQHF. The CDR3 DNA reads as TGTGCCAGCAGTGAAGGGCAGGGGGGTCAGCCCCAGCATTTT.

This clone was recorded a few times. CDR3 DNA: TGTGCCAGCAGGACTAGCGGGAGGGCCTACAATGAGCAGTTCTTC. This codes for CASRTSGRAYNEQFF. The chain combines TRBV6-5 with TRBJ2-1; TRBD2 aligns across 14 bases. The trim removed 6 bases at V and 2 bases at J, leaving 0 bases unmatched. Germline loops: CDR1 MNHEY, CDR2 SVGAGI. The CDR3 covers 15 residues.

This clone was observed once. The chain carries TRBV19 and TRBJ1-1; no firm D call. Germline values: CDR1 LNHDA, CDR2 SQIVND (reference sequence). CDR3 size: 13 residues. V was trimmed by 5 bases and J by 5 bases, leaving 12 bases between them. The CDR3 bases are TGTGCCAGTAGTTCCGACTTGTTAACTGAAGCTTTCTTT. Its protein is CASSSDLLTEAFF.

V is TRBV2 and J is TRBJ2-7; D is uncertain. Between the trimmed V and J ends, which lost 3 bases and 3 bases, there was a span of 9 bases. This CDR3 comprises 13 residues. In germline, CDR1 is SNHLY, CDR2 FYNNEI. Here the CDR3 DNA reads TGTGCCAGCAGTGAGTACCGGTACTACGAGCAGTACTTC. This codes for CASSEYRYYEQYF.

This sequence joins TRBV12-5 and TRBJ2-5, with 9 bases that match TRBD1. J was trimmed by 5 bases and V by 0 bases; bases with no gene match: 10. Germline V lookup: CDR1 LGHNT, CDR2 FRNRAP. CDR3 length: 17 amino acids. The CDR3 DNA is TGTGCTAGTGGTTTGGTGCTACGACAGGGGGTTAGGGAGACCCAGTACTTC. Protein: CASGLVLRQGVRETQYF.

V usage is TRBV5-6 and J usage is TRBJ1-2; a possible D gene is TRBD1 (6 bases). CDR1 SGHDT and CDR2 YYEEEE come from the germline V gene. The CDR3 totals 13 residues. V dropped 3 bases and J dropped 2 bases, with 8 bases sitting between them. For the CDR3, the DNA is TGTGCCAGCAGCTCGGACAGCAACTATGGCTACACCTTC. It translates to CASSSDSNYGYTF. The variable domain in full, completed from reference TRBV5-6 and TRBJ1-2, reads DAGVTQSPTHLIKTRGQQVTLRCSPKSGHDTVSWYQQALGQGPQFIFQYYEEEERQRGNFPDRFSGHQFPNYSSELNVNALLLGDSALYLCASSSDSNYGYTFGSGTRLTVV.

This chain links TRBV3-1 (or the pseudogene TRBV3-2) with TRBJ1-1; TRBD1 matches 7 bases. The CDR3 totals 14 residues. J was trimmed by 2 bases and V by 2 bases; bases with no gene match: 2. CDR1 is LGHDT and CDR2 is YNNKEL in the germline V gene (reference sequence). The CDR3 DNA sequence: TGTGCCAGCAGCCAAAGGGACAGTAACACTGAAGCTTTCTTT. It encodes CASSQRDSNTEAFF.

V and J are TRBV6-5 and TRBJ1-3; the match to TRBD1 covers 9 bases. This CDR3 contains 14 residues. Germline V gene sequence: CDR1 MNHEY, CDR2 SVGAGI. J gave up 4 bases and V 7 bases, and 5 bases lay outside the gene matches. The DNA of the CDR3 is TGTGCCAGCACCGGACAGGGGAGGGGAAACACCATATATTTT. Translated, it gives CASTGQGRGNTIYF.

The chain couples TRBV7-3 to TRBJ2-3; D ambiguous. Trimming pared 5 bases from V and 5 bases from J, leaving 11 bases between. The CDR3 totals 13 residues. The germline V gene encodes CDR1 SGHTA and CDR2 FQGTGA. CDR3 sequence (DNA): TGTGCCAGCAGCGAGGTTACGGGAGATACGCAGTATTTT. The encoded protein is CASSEVTGDTQYF.

The chain has TRBV18 and TRBJ2-6; a weak D match, TRBD1 (5 bases). Germline CDR1 is KGHSH and CDR2 is LQKENI. This CDR3 is 17 amino acids long. The V gene lost 4 bases and the J gene lost 2 bases, with 15 bases spanning the gap. Written as DNA, the CDR3 is TGTGCCAGCTCACGTGGCTCAGTACAGGCTGGGGCCAACGTCCTGACTTTC. Its translation is CASSRGSVQAGANVLTF.

The chain uses TRBV7-2 and TRBJ1-1; D remains unclear. The germline V gene encodes CDR1 SGHTA and CDR2 FQGNSA. This CDR3 contains 13 residues. V was cut by 5 bases and J by 1 base, with 8 bases left in between. The CDR3: CASSAGRNTEAFF. The DNA for the CDR3 is TGTGCCAGCAGCGCAGGCAGGAACACTGAAGCTTTCTTT.

The chain combines TRBV7-3 with TRBJ2-3; D is perhaps TRBD2 (5 bases). This CDR3 comprises 14 residues. Germline-derived CDR1 and CDR2 are SGHTA and FQGTGA. The V end was cut by 5 bases, the J end by 4 bases, with 13 bases between. CDR3 bases: TGTGCCAGCAGCCCATCAGGAGGCGCAGATACGCAGTATTTT. It translates to CASSPSGGADTQYF.

This chain uses TRBV30 with TRBJ2-5, with 7 bases fitting TRBD2. V trimming: 3 bases; J trimming: 3 bases; junction bases outside the gene matches: 10. Germline CDR1 reads GTSNPN; CDR2 reads SVGIG (reference sequence). CDR3 length equals 15 residues. The CDR3 DNA is TGTGCCTGGAGGACCAGGCCGGGGGGTGAAGAGACCCAGTACTTC. Translating it yields CAWRTRPGGEETQYF.

This clone has a single count. The chain links TRBV21-1 to TRBJ1-4; TRBD1, as called in the table, went unchecked against the DNA. TRBV21-1 is described as a pseudogene. CDR3 length: 15 amino acids. CDR3 bases: TGTGCCAGCAGGGATCGACGGGGACATAGTGAAAAACTGTTTTTT. It yields the protein CASRDRRGHSEKLFF.

This clone was picked up a small number of times. CDR3 sequence: CSASLDSNNEQFF. The CDR3 nucleotides are TGCAGTGCTAGTTTGGACAGTAACAATGAGCAGTTCTTC. The gene calls are TRBV20-1 and TRBJ2-1, with D perhaps TRBD1 (6 bases). This CDR3 has 13 amino acids. V lost 3 bases to trimming and J lost 5 bases, with 11 bases between them. Germline V gives CDR1 DFQATT, CDR2 SNEGSKA (reference sequence).

This chain connects TRBV30 to TRBJ1-3; D unresolved. From germline, CDR1 is GTSNPN and CDR2 SVGIG (reference sequence). This CDR3 is built from 13 residues. V was shortened by 0 bases and J by 5 bases, with 8 bases between the two germline ends. The CDR3 reads CAWSVLLRNTIYF. The CDR3, as DNA: TGTGCCTGGAGTGTATTACTCCGAAACACCATATATTTT.

This rearrangement joins TRBV7-9 to TRBJ1-2; 7 bases fit TRBD1. Germline V CDR1 and CDR2: SEHNR, FQNEAQ (reference sequence). CDR3 length equals 15 residues. The junction had 6 bases not matched to a gene; V was cut back by 3 bases and J by 2 bases. The CDR3 sequence: CASSFGDRENYGYTF. In DNA form, the CDR3 reads TGTGCCAGCAGCTTCGGCGACAGGGAGAACTATGGCTACACCTTC.